The 27 T cell receptor beta chains given below trace back to one sample, sequenced in a study of CD8 T cells in ankylosing spondylitis. One entry per CDR3 protein, called by TCRdb with MiXCR from the 5' RACE reads. The sample carries some 140,000 distinct CDR3 sequences, 8% to 9% recorded once. The sequencing input was synovial fluid, either unsorted or a sorted T cell fraction (not recorded which). The receptor set was obtained from a male donor with ankylosing spondylitis.

The rearrangement joins TRBV12-5 to TRBJ1-4, with D possibly matching TRBD1 (5 bases). The CDR3 extends over 14 amino acids. Between the trimmed V and J ends, which lost 6 bases and 2 bases, there was a span of 10 bases. The V gene's germline CDR1 is LGHNT and CDR2 FRNRAP. CDR3 DNA sequence: TGTGCTAGTGGACCGGAGGGGACTAATGAAAAACTGTTTTTT. The encoded protein is CASGPEGTNEKLFF.

This clonotype was counted only a few times. V gene TRBV30 combines with J gene TRBJ2-3, with D possibly being TRBD1 or TRBD2 (5 bases each). Germline V gene sequence: CDR1 GTSNPN, CDR2 SVGIG (reference sequence). Trimming left V 2 bases short and J 2 bases short, with 17 bases between. The CDR3 totals 16 residues. This CDR3 reads CAWSQKGRLFTDTQYF. CDR3 nucleotides: TGTGCCTGGAGTCAGAAGGGACGACTGTTCACAGATACGCAGTATTTT.

This clonotype has at least ten counts. V usage is TRBV3-1 and J usage is TRBJ2-7; TRBD2 aligns across 11 bases. The V gene's germline CDR1 is LGHDT and CDR2 YNNKEL (reference sequence). The CDR3 has 15 amino acids. With 5 bases clipped from V and 3 bases from J, the junction kept 6 bases outside the gene matches. CDR3 DNA: TGTGCCAGCAGCTCACCGGGACTAGCGGTCTACGAGCAGTACTTC. Amino acids: CASSSPGLAVYEQYF.

This clonotype has more than one count but fewer than ten. The gene calls are TRBV7-2 and TRBJ2-2; weak D call: TRBD1 (6 bases). With 4 bases removed from V and 0 bases from J, the gap between germline ends came to 12 bases. The CDR3 covers 16 residues. Germline assignment: CDR1 SGHTA and CDR2 FQGNSA. CDR3 protein: CASSWRTDPNTGELFF. CDR3 in DNA: TGTGCCAGCAGCTGGCGGACAGACCCGAACACCGGGGAGCTGTTTTTT.

This clonotype was counted ten times or more. CDR3 DNA: TGCGCCAGCAGCTTCGACACTGGCTACACCTTC. Translating gives CASSFDTGYTF. The J gene is TRBJ1-2, the V gene TRBV5-1; no clear D gene. The length of the CDR3 is 11 residues. Trimming removed 2 bases at V and 7 bases at J, with 6 bases between. Germline V lookup: CDR1 SGHRS, CDR2 YFSETQ.

In this sample, this clonotype turned up many times. The genes are TRBV11-2 and TRBJ1-1; TRBD1 matches 8 bases. Germline CDR1 is SGHAT and CDR2 is FQNNGV. Trimming cost V 5 bases and J 8 bases; bases outside gene matches: 13. The CDR3 contains 15 residues. In DNA, the CDR3 is TGTGCCAGCAGCCCACCAGCTCCGGGACAGGAGGAAGCTTTCTTT. Translating it yields CASSPPAPGQEEAFF.

This clonotype was picked up many times. The CDR3 here is CASSVESPGYSGNTIYF. CDR3 sequence (DNA): TGTGCCAGCAGCGTAGAAAGTCCAGGGTACTCTGGAAACACCATATATTTT. The chain joins TRBV9 to TRBJ1-3; tentatively, D is TRBD1 (5 bases). The CDR3 length is 17 residues. Trimming left V 0 bases short and J 0 bases short, with 13 bases between. CDR1 and CDR2 from the germline V gene are SGDLS and YYNGEE.

The table lists this clonotype with many counts. The chain combines TRBV12-3 or TRBV12-4 with TRBJ1-1; no clear D. This CDR3 has 13 residues. V was pared by 3 bases and J by 7 bases, with 12 bases between. CDR3 DNA: TGTGCCAGCAGTTTTAGAGAGGACGGTGAAGCTTTCTTT. It encodes CASSFREDGEAFF.

In this sample, this clonotype turned up a few times. The rearrangement uses TRBV11-1 and TRBJ1-3; D unclear. The V gene's germline CDR1 is SGHAT and CDR2 FQDESV (reference sequence). V was shortened by 0 bases and J by 0 bases, with 12 bases between the two germline ends. This CDR3 spans 17 amino acids. The CDR3 sequence is CASSLAKFSVSGNTIYF. DNA of the CDR3: TGTGCCAGCAGCTTAGCGAAATTCAGCGTCTCTGGAAACACCATATATTTT.

This clonotype appeared many times. The V call is TRBV28, the J call TRBJ1-3; 8 bases fit TRBD1. This CDR3 is built from 14 residues. CDR1 is MDHEN, CDR2 SYDVKM, per germline. The V gene end was trimmed by 7 bases and the J gene end by 0 bases; junction bases not matched to a gene: 2. The CDR3 region is CASNTGGSGNTIYF. CDR3 bases: TGTGCCAGCAATACAGGGGGCTCTGGAAACACCATATATTTT. The variable domain in full, completed from reference TRBV28 and TRBJ1-3, reads DVKVTQSSRYLVKRTGEKVFLECVQDMDHENMFWYRQDPGLGLRLIYFSYDVKMKEKGDIPEGYSVSREKKERFSLILESASTNQTSMYLCASNTGGSGNTIYFGEGSWLTVV.

This clonotype was counted many times. The chain links TRBV7-9 to TRBJ2-3; D is tentatively TRBD1 or TRBD2 (5 bases each). The CDR3 runs to 15 residues. Trimming pared 2 bases from V and 6 bases from J, leaving 15 bases between. Looked up from germline, CDR1 is SEHNR and CDR2 is FQNEAQ (reference sequence). Written as DNA, the CDR3 is TGTGCCAGCAGCTTAAGGGACCTTAGGACTGATACGCAGTATTTT. This codes for CASSLRDLRTDTQYF.

In this sample, this clonotype turned up many times. The chain employs TRBV20-1 and TRBJ2-7; unclear D gene. The CDR3 runs to 12 residues. CDR1 is DFQATT and CDR2 is SNEGSKA in the germline V gene (reference sequence). Trimming took 3 bases from V and 0 from J, leaving 6 bases between them. CDR3 loop: CSASRSSYEQYF. CDR3 nucleotides: TGCAGTGCTAGTCGGAGCTCCTACGAGCAGTACTTC.

Ten or more counts support this clonotype. The chain links TRBV28 to TRBJ2-5; no firm D call. V gave up 3 bases and J gave up 4 bases, with 3 bases separating them. Germline values: CDR1 MDHEN, CDR2 SYDVKM. CDR3 length: 11 amino acids. The CDR3 loop is CASSFRETQYF. CDR3 in DNA: TGTGCCAGCAGTTTTCGAGAGACCCAGTACTTC.

This clonotype was counted a few times. The genes are TRBV28 and TRBJ1-6; 7 bases are a match to TRBD1. Germline V CDR1 and CDR2: MDHEN, SYDVKM. The CDR3 loop spans 15 amino acids. V gave up 6 bases and J gave up 6 bases; unmatched junction bases: 8. CDR3 protein: CASSPTGEGNSPLHF. The CDR3 DNA reads as TGTGCCAGCAGCCCCACAGGGGAGGGTAATTCACCCCTCCACTTT.

Details on this clonotype: This clone may be a read error of a much larger clone one base away. The chain links TRBV3-1 to TRBJ1-2; D gene unclear. The CDR3 contains 14 residues. V lost 0 bases and J 8 bases, leaving 13 bases between the germline ends. The germline V gene encodes CDR1 LGHDT and CDR2 YNNKEL (reference sequence). Written as DNA, the CDR3 is TGTGCCAGCAGCCAAGACTGCAGGTTGGGAGGCTACACCTTC. It codes for CASSQDCRLGGYTF.

This clonotype turned up a few times. The rearrangement uses TRBV6-2 or TRBV6-3 and TRBJ2-7, with 13 nucleotides matching TRBD2. CDR3 length: 14 residues. Germline V gene lookup returns CDR1 MNHEY and CDR2 SVGEGT. The trim removed 6 bases at V and 4 bases at J, leaving 3 bases unmatched. The CDR3 region is CASRGLAGEYEQYF. The CDR3 DNA sequence: TGTGCCAGCAGAGGACTAGCGGGAGAATACGAGCAGTACTTC.

The chain recombines TRBV5-5 with TRBJ2-7, with a possible D match to TRBD2 (6 bases). Trimming cost V 3 bases and J 12 bases, with 28 bases left between them. Germline assignment: CDR1 SGHKS and CDR2 YYEKEE (reference sequence). The CDR3 runs to 16 residues. The CDR3 loop reads CASSSGGRATLRVAYF. For the CDR3, the DNA is TGTGCCAGCAGCTCCGGGGGTAGGGCAACTCTACGCGTCGCGTACTTC.

This clonotype was counted many times. This sequence joins TRBV6-4 and TRBJ2-3, with 14 bases fitting TRBD2. CDR3 length: 15 residues. Per the germline V gene, CDR1 is MRHNA and CDR2 is SNTAGT. After removal of 6 bases from V and 4 bases from J, the junction contained 3 bases not matched to a gene. The DNA of the CDR3 is TGTGCCAGCAGCCGACTAGCGGGAGGGCCAGATACGCAGTATTTT. Amino acid sequence: CASSRLAGGPDTQYF.

This chain links TRBV28 with TRBJ2-2, with 11 nucleotides matching TRBD2. The J segment lost 6 bases and the V segment lost 1 base, leaving 7 bases of the junction unmatched. The CDR3 totals 17 residues. The V gene's germline CDR1 is MDHEN and CDR2 SYDVKM. CDR3 protein: CASSLFLAGGSAGELFF. DNA of the CDR3: TGTGCCAGCAGTTTATTCCTAGCGGGGGGTAGCGCCGGGGAGCTGTTTTTT.

This clonotype turned up a few times. J is TRBJ1-2 and V is TRBV20-1; 10 bases align to TRBD1. Germline V CDR1 and CDR2: DFQATT, SNEGSKA (reference sequence). V lost 4 bases, J lost 4 bases, and 12 bases stayed unmatched. CDR3 length: 16 amino acids. The CDR3 here is CSANRDRGGGVYGYTF. DNA for the CDR3: TGCAGTGCTAACCGGGACAGGGGAGGGGGAGTCTATGGCTACACCTTC.

This clonotype was recorded at least ten times. J is TRBJ1-2 and V is TRBV20-1; D is uncertain. Germline V gives CDR1 DFQATT, CDR2 SNEGSKA (reference sequence). The CDR3 is 10 amino acids. The V end lost 5 bases, the J end lost 6 bases, and 7 bases lay between the germline ends. Here the CDR3 DNA reads TGCAGTGCTCGACTTAATGGCTACACCTTC. The encoded protein is CSARLNGYTF.

The table lists this clonotype with many counts. The V call is TRBV6-5, the J call TRBJ1-2, with unresolved D. Trimming removed 2 bases at V and 0 bases at J, with 7 bases between. Germline V gives CDR1 MNHEY, CDR2 SVGAGI. CDR3 size: 14 residues. CDR3 sequence: CASSYLHSNYGYTF. The DNA of the CDR3 is TGTGCCAGCAGTTACCTTCATTCTAACTATGGCTACACCTTC.

This clonotype came up a few times. This chain joins TRBV4-3 and TRBJ2-7, with a tentative D call TRBD1 (5 bases). V dropped 0 bases and J dropped 5 bases, with 20 bases sitting between them. Per the germline V gene, CDR1 is LGHNA and CDR2 is YSLEER. The CDR3 contains 17 residues. The CDR3 DNA follows: TGCGCCAGCAGCCAAGACAAAGGCCTGGCAGGGTCTAACGAGCAGTACTTC. Amino acid sequence: CASSQDKGLAGSNEQYF.

This clonotype was observed many times. The chain joins TRBV29-1 to TRBJ1-2; no definite D call. CDR1 and CDR2 (germline): SQVTM, ANQGSEA. This CDR3 has 10 residues. The V gene lost 2 bases and the J gene lost 6 bases, with 4 bases spanning the gap. Here the CDR3 reads CSVEIDGYTF. Here the CDR3 DNA reads TGCAGCGTTGAAATCGATGGCTACACCTTC.

The chain combines TRBV20-1 with TRBJ2-7, with D perhaps TRBD1 or TRBD2 (5 bases each). V dropped 5 bases and J dropped 5 bases, with 22 bases sitting between them. In germline, CDR1 is DFQATT, CDR2 SNEGSKA (reference sequence). This CDR3 has 15 amino acids. The CDR3 region is CSAFDIRDLGNEQYF. For the CDR3, the DNA is TGCAGTGCTTTTGACATCCGGGACCTTGGTAACGAGCAGTACTTC.

This clonotype was observed many times. The V and J genes are TRBV3-1 and TRBJ1-2; maybe TRBD1 (5 bases). Germline CDR1 reads LGHDT; CDR2 reads YNNKEL (reference sequence). The CDR3 length is 14 residues. V dropped 0 bases and J dropped 2 bases, with 7 bases sitting between them. The CDR3 DNA reads TGTGCCAGCAGCCAAGATCAGGGAAACTATGGCTACACCTTC. It codes for CASSQDQGNYGYTF. The full variable domain, completed using reference TRBV3-1 and TRBJ1-2, is DTAVSQTPKYLVTQMGNDKSIKCEQNLGHDTMYWYKQDSKKFLKIMFSYNNKELIINETVPNRFSPKSPDKAHLNLHINSLELGDSAVYFCASSQDQGNYGYTFGSGTRLTVV.

There are many counts of this clonotype. The chain joins TRBV6-6 to TRBJ1-1; D not certain. CDR1 and CDR2 from the germline V gene are MNHNY and SVGAGI (reference sequence). V lost 10 bases to trimming and J lost 0 bases, with 9 bases between them. The CDR3 has 12 amino acids. The CDR3 loop reads CAIKTMNTEAFF. The CDR3 DNA reads as TGTGCCATTAAGACAATGAACACTGAAGCTTTCTTT.